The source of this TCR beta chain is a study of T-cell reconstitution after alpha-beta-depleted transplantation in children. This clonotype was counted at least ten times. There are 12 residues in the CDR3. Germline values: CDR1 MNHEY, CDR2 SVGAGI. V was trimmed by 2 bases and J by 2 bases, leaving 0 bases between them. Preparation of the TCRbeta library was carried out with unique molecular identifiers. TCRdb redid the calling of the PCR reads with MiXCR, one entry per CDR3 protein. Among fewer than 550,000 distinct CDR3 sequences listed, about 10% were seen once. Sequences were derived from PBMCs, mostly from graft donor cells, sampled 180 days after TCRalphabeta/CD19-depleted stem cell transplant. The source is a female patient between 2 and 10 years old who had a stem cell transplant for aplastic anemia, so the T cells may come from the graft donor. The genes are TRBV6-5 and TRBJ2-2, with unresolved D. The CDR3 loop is CASSYNTGELFF. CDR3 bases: TGTGCCAGCAGTTACAACACCGGGGAGCTGTTTTTT.